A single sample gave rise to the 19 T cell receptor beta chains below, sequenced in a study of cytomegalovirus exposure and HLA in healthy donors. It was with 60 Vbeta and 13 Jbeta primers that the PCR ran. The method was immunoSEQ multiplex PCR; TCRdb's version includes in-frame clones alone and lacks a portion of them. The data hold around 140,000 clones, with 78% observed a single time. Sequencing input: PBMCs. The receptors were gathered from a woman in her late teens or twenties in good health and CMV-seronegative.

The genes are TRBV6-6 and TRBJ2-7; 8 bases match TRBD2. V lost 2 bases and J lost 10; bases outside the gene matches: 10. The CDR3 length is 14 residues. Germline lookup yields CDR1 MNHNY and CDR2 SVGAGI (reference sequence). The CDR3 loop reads CASSYEGKREPQYF. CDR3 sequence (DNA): TGTGCCAGCAGTTACGAGGGTAAGCGGGAGCCCCAGTACTTC.

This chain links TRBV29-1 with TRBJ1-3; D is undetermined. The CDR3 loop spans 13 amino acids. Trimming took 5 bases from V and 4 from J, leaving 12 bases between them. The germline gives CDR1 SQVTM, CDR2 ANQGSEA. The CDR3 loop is CSVQPERGNTIYF. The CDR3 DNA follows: TGCAGCGTTCAACCAGAGCGAGGAAACACCATATATTTT.

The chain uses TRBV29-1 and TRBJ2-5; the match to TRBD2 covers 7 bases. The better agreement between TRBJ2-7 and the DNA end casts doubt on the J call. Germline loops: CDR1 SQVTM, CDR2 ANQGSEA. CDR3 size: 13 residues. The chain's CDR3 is CSVIGGSGYEQYF. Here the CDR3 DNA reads TGCAGCGTGATCGGCGGGAGCGGGTACGAGCAGTACTTC.

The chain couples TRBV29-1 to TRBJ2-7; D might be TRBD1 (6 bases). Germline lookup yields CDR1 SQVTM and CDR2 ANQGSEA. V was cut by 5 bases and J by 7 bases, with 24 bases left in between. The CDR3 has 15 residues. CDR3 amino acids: CSVTQDSILVGEQYF. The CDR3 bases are TGCAGCGTTACTCAGGACAGTATCCTCGTGGGGGAGCAGTACTTC.

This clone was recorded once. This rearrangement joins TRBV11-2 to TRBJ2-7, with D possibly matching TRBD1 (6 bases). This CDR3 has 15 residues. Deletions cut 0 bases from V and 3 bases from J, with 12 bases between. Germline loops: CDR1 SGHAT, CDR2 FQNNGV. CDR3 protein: CASSLEPGGNYEQYF. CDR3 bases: TGTGCCAGCAGCTTAGAACCTGGGGGCAACTACGAGCAGTACTTC.

The DNA of the CDR3 is TGTGCCAGCAGCTTTGACAGGGAAAACTATGGCTACACCTTC. This sequence encodes CASSFDRENYGYTF. The chain couples TRBV7-9 to TRBJ1-2; 7 bases are shared with TRBD1. V shed 3 bases and J 2 bases; nucleotides not matched to a gene: 3. This CDR3 spans 14 amino acids. Germline loops: CDR1 SEHNR, CDR2 FQNEAQ (reference sequence).

The CDR3 sequence is CASSPAPYRGRGNEKLFF. CDR3 nucleotides: TGTGCCAGCAGCCCGGCCCCCTACAGGGGGCGAGGTAATGAAAAACTGTTTTTT. The genes are TRBV7-2 and TRBJ1-4; 9 bases line up with TRBD1. Per the germline V gene, CDR1 is SGHTA and CDR2 is FQGNSA. The V gene end was trimmed by 5 bases and the J gene end by 4 bases; junction bases not matched to a gene: 14. The CDR3 covers 18 residues.

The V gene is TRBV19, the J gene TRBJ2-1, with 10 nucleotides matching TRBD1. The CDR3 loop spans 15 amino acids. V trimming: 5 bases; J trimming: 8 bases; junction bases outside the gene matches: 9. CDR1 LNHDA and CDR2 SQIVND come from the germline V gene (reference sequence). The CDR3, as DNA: TGTGCCAGTAGTCTCCGACAGGGGGCTCAGCATGAGCAGTTCTTC. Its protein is CASSLRQGAQHEQFF.

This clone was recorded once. DNA of the CDR3: TGTGCCAGCAGCCAAGAAGGGGAGGGCTGGAACACTGAAGCTTTCTTT. It is translated as CASSQEGEGWNTEAFF. The chain uses TRBV4-2 and TRBJ1-1, with D tentatively TRBD1 (5 bases). Germline CDR1 and CDR2: LGHNA and YNFKEQ. The CDR3 loop spans 16 amino acids. The ends were cut back, 0 bases at V and 1 base at J, with 12 bases in the middle.

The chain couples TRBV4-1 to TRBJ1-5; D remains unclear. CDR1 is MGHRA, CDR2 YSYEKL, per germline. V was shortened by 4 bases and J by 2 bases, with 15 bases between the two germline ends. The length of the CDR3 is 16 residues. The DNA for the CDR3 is TGCGCCAGCAGCCTCCGAGGGTGGCAGGGCAATCAGCCCCAGCATTTT. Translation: CASSLRGWQGNQPQHF.

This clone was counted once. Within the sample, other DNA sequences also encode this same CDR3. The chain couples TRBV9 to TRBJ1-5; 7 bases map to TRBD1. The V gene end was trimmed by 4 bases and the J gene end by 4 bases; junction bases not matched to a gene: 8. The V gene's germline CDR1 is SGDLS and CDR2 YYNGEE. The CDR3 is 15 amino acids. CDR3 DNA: TGTGCCAGCAGCCCACGGACAGGAGCTAATCAGCCCCAGCATTTT. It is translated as CASSPRTGANQPQHF.

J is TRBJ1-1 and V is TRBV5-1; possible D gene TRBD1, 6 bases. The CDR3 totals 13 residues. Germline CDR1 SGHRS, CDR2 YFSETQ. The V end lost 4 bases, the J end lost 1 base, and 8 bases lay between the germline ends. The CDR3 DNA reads TGCGCCAGCAGCAGGGGGGGGAACACTGAAGCTTTCTTT. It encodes CASSRGGNTEAFF.

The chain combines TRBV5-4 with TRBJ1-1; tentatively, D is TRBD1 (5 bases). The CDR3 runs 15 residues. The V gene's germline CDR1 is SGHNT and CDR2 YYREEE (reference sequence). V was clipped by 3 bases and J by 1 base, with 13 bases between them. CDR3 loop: CASSSWRDANTEAFF. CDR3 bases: TGTGCCAGCAGCTCGTGGCGGGACGCGAACACTGAAGCTTTCTTT.

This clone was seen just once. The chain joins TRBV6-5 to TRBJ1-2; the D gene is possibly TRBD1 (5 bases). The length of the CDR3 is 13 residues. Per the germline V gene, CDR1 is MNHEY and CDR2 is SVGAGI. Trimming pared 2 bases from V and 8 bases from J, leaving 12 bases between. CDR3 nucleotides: TGTGCCAGCAGTTACATGGGGCTGAGGGGCTACACCTTC. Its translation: CASSYMGLRGYTF.

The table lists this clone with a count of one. The CDR3 region is CASSSSGNSYNEQFF. The CDR3 region has the DNA TGTGCCAGTAGTTCTAGCGGGAACTCCTACAATGAGCAGTTCTTC. The chain employs TRBV19 and TRBJ2-1; TRBD2 matches at 9 bases. The CDR3 spans 15 residues. Germline CDR1 reads LNHDA; CDR2 reads SQIVND (reference sequence). J was trimmed by 0 bases and V by 5 bases; bases with no gene match: 2.

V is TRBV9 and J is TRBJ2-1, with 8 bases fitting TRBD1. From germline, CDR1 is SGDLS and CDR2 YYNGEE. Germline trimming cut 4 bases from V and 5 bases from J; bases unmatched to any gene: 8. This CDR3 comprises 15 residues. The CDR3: CASSPTGGMDNEQFF. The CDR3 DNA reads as TGTGCCAGCAGCCCCACAGGGGGTATGGACAATGAGCAGTTCTTC. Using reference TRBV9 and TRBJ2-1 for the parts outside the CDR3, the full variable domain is DSGVTQTPKHLITATGQRVTLRCSPRSGDLSVYWYQQSLDQGLQFLIQYYNGEERAKGNILERFSAQQFPDLHSELNLSSLELGDSALYFCASSPTGGMDNEQFFGPGTRLTVL.

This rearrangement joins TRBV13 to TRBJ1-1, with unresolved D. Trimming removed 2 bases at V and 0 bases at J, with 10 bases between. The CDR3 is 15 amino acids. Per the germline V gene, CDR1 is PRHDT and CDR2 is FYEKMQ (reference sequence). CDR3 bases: TGTGCCAGCAGCTTAATGGCAGGCCTGAACACTGAAGCTTTCTTT. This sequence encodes CASSLMAGLNTEAFF.

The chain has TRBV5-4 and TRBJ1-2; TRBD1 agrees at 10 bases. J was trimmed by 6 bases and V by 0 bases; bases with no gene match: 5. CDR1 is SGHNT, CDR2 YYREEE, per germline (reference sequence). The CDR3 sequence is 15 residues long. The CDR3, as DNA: TGTGCCAGCAGCTTGGGGGACAGGGGAGGTAATGGCTACACCTTC. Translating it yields CASSLGDRGGNGYTF.

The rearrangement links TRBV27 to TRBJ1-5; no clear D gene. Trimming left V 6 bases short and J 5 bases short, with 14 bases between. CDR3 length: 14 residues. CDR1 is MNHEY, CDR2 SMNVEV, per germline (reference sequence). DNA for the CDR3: TGTGCCAGCAGGGGAGGGTATCGCGATCAGCCCCAGCATTTT. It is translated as CASRGGYRDQPQHF.